Described below is a single T cell receptor beta chain sequence and its context. Its specificity is unknown. The data stem from a study of Ad26.COV2.S vaccination and SARS-CoV-2 variants. This sample's treatment: some 19 received Ad26.COV2.S at low or high dose, single or two shots; about 5 received placebo; per-sample allocation not given. Collection of samples fell on day 63 after the first vaccine or placebo injection. Clones were sequenced by immunoSEQ multiplex PCR, and TCRdb holds only the in-frame ones, with some missing. The sample contains 440,000 or so clones, about nine tenths of which appear only once. General observations from the study: With respect to non-spike TCR breadth, vaccine and placebo recipients were similar.

This specimen was peripheral blood, taken in a trial of Ad26.COV2.S vaccine versus placebo. This receptor was taken from a person aged 18-60 years who received the Ad26.COV2.S COVID-19 vaccine or a placebo.

CDR3 region: CASSPSLLGGTEAFF. CDR3 DNA sequence: TGTGCCAGCTCACCTAGTTTATTGGGGGGGACTGAAGCTTTCTTT. This chain links TRBV18 with TRBJ1-1, with TRBD1 as a possible D gene (5 bases). V was clipped by 3 bases and J by 5 bases, with 16 bases between them. The germline CDR1 and CDR2 sequences are KGHSH and LQKENI. The CDR3 runs 15 residues.